Shown below are 28 T cell receptor beta chains from a single sample sequenced in a study of CD8 T cells in ankylosing spondylitis. TCRdb redid the calling of the 5' RACE reads with MiXCR, one entry per CDR3 protein. The table shows 200,000 to 300,000 distinct CDR3 sequences, with roughly a third occurring only once. The specimen was blood, either unsorted or a sorted T cell fraction (not recorded which). Receptors originate from a male donor with ankylosing spondylitis or in good health (not recorded which).

The chain employs TRBV12-3 or TRBV12-4 and TRBJ2-3; D might be TRBD1 or TRBD2, each matching 6 bases. This CDR3 is built from 17 residues. Trimming removed 0 bases at V and 6 bases at J, with 19 bases between. The CDR3 DNA is TGTGCCAGCAGTTTAGCCCCCGGGGGCCTTAGGAAGGATACGCAGTATTTT. It yields the protein CASSLAPGGLRKDTQYF.

The chain recombines TRBV12-3 or TRBV12-4 with TRBJ1-1, with 10 bases lining up with TRBD1. The CDR3 contains 13 residues. With 8 bases clipped from V and 7 bases from J, the junction kept 7 bases outside the gene matches. The CDR3 sequence: CASHRQGAGEAFF. DNA for the CDR3: TGTGCCAGCCACAGACAGGGGGCGGGTGAAGCTTTCTTT.

In its sample, this clonotype was seen many times. This sequence joins TRBV9 and TRBJ2-7, with 9 positions matching TRBD1. CDR1 is SGDLS and CDR2 is YYNGEE in the germline V gene. The CDR3 has 14 residues. Losses at the gene ends were 0 bases for V and 2 bases for J; bases not matched to a gene: 0. The CDR3 nucleotides read TGTGCCAGCAGCGTAGGGACAGGGGCCTACGAGCAGTACTTC. The encoded protein is CASSVGTGAYEQYF.

The chain joins TRBV6-5 to TRBJ1-4; perhaps TRBD1 as D (5 bases). CDR1 MNHEY and CDR2 SVGAGI come from the germline V gene. The CDR3 has 15 amino acids. V was shortened by 0 bases and J by 7 bases, with 12 bases between the two germline ends. CDR3 residues: CASSYSAGSAEKLFF. The CDR3 coding sequence is TGTGCCAGCAGTTACTCGGCAGGGTCGGCTGAAAAACTGTTTTTT.

This clonotype was counted only a few times. The chain is built from TRBV6-1 and TRBJ1-3; D gene unclear. Trimming stripped 6 bases from V and 0 bases from J, with 12 bases between. Germline CDR1 reads MNHNS; CDR2 reads SASEGT. This CDR3 has 15 amino acids. CDR3 protein: CASSTTGNSGNTIYF. The CDR3 nucleotides are TGTGCCAGCAGCACGACGGGGAACTCTGGAAACACCATATATTTT.

This clonotype appeared a few times. CDR3 sequence reads: CATSRRLAGMDTQYF. DNA of the CDR3: TGTGCCACCAGCAGGAGGCTAGCGGGGATGGATACGCAGTATTTT. The chain combines TRBV15 with TRBJ2-3; 9 bases are shared with TRBD2. Germline loops: CDR1 LNHNV, CDR2 YYDKDF (reference sequence). The CDR3 consists of 15 residues. Trimming cost V 3 bases and J 6 bases; bases outside gene matches: 7.

The rearrangement uses TRBV11-1 and TRBJ2-7; a possible D gene is TRBD2 (5 bases). V was shortened by 0 bases and J by 5 bases, with 8 bases between the two germline ends. Germline V gene data show CDR1 as SGHAT and CDR2 as FQDESV (reference sequence). This CDR3 is built from 13 residues. This CDR3 reads CASSLAYGNEQYF. For the CDR3, the DNA is TGTGCCAGCAGCTTAGCTTACGGGAACGAGCAGTACTTC.

The chain carries TRBV6-5 and TRBJ2-3; 9 bases match TRBD1. CDR3 size: 17 residues. V lost 2 bases, J lost 1 base, and 7 bases stayed unmatched. CDR1 MNHEY and CDR2 SVGAGI come from the germline V gene. CDR3: CASSYGGRTGGTDTQYF. The CDR3 DNA reads as TGTGCCAGCAGTTACGGAGGACGGACAGGGGGCACAGATACGCAGTATTTT.

J is TRBJ2-1 and V is TRBV10-1; D remains unclear. The CDR3 is 12 amino acids. Trimming took 0 bases from V and 7 from J, leaving 4 bases between them. The germline V gene encodes CDR1 WNHNN and CDR2 SYGVQD (reference sequence). The CDR3, as DNA: TGCGCCAGCAGTGAGTCCCCTAATGAGCAGTTCTTC. As protein: CASSESPNEQFF.

This sequence joins TRBV11-2 and TRBJ2-1; perhaps TRBD2 as D (6 bases). V was shortened by 4 bases and J by 4 bases, with 20 bases between the two germline ends. Germline loops: CDR1 SGHAT, CDR2 FQNNGV. This CDR3 comprises 17 residues. Here the CDR3 DNA reads TGTGCCAGCAGCTCCGGAGGATGGCGGGGAATATACAATGAGCAGTTCTTC. This encodes CASSSGGWRGIYNEQFF. Combining the CDR3 with reference TRBV11-2 and TRBJ2-1 gives the whole variable domain EAGVAQSPRYKIIEKRQSVAFWCNPISGHATLYWYQQILGQGPKLLIQFQNNGVVDDSQLPKDRFSAERLKGVDSTLKIQPAKLEDSAVYLCASSSGGWRGIYNEQFFGPGTRLTVL.

The chain recombines TRBV2 with TRBJ2-2, with 8 bases identical to TRBD1. The trim removed 8 bases at V and 2 bases at J, leaving 7 bases unmatched. The germline CDR1 and CDR2 sequences are SNHLY and FYNNEI. The CDR3 length is 15 residues. The CDR3 loop is CASRTQGANTGELFF. CDR3 nucleotides: TGTGCCAGCCGAACCCAGGGGGCCAACACCGGGGAGCTGTTTTTT.

The chain has TRBV7-8 and TRBJ2-7; no clear D gene. V was shortened by 1 base and J by 6 bases, with 7 bases between the two germline ends. The CDR3 length is 12 residues. The germline V gene encodes CDR1 SGHVS and CDR2 FQNEAQ. CDR3 in amino acids: CASSLVMGEQYF. In DNA form, the CDR3 reads TGTGCCAGCAGCTTAGTGATGGGCGAGCAGTACTTC.

The gene calls are TRBV20-1 and TRBJ1-5; 8 positions agree with TRBD1. V lost 1 base and J lost 3; bases outside the gene matches: 5. CDR1 DFQATT and CDR2 SNEGSKA come from the germline V gene (reference sequence). The CDR3 spans 15 residues. The CDR3: CSARGQDRDNQPQHF. For the CDR3, the DNA is TGCAGTGCTAGAGGTCAGGACAGGGACAATCAGCCCCAGCATTTT.

The CDR3 DNA sequence: TGCAGTGCGCTTCCAGGGAGCTGGAAAGATACGCAGTATTTT. Protein sequence: CSALPGSWKDTQYF. The V call is TRBV20-1, the J call TRBJ2-3; D possibly uses TRBD1 or TRBD2 (5 bases each). With 6 bases removed from V and 5 bases from J, the gap between germline ends came to 18 bases. The germline gives CDR1 DFQATT, CDR2 SNEGSKA (reference sequence). The CDR3 totals 14 residues.

The rearrangement joins TRBV27 to TRBJ2-7, with D perhaps matching TRBD1 (6 bases). The CDR3 totals 14 residues. The germline gives CDR1 MNHEY, CDR2 SMNVEV (reference sequence). V lost 9 bases and J lost 3, with 18 bases in between. CDR3: CASSEAPGDYEQYF. In DNA form, the CDR3 reads TGTGCCAGTAGCGAGGCACCAGGGGACTACGAGCAGTACTTC.

V and J are TRBV5-5 and TRBJ2-1; 11 bases are a match to TRBD2. Germline CDR1 SGHKS, CDR2 YYEKEE (reference sequence). The CDR3 spans 15 residues. The J segment lost 8 bases and the V segment lost 5 bases, leaving 9 bases of the junction unmatched. The CDR3 loop reads CASRSGTSGGDEQFF. The CDR3 nucleotides are TGTGCCAGCAGGTCGGGGACTAGCGGTGGCGATGAGCAGTTCTTC.

The chain combines TRBV12-3 or TRBV12-4 with TRBJ1-5; 10 nucleotides agree with TRBD1. V shed 2 bases and J 1 base; nucleotides not matched to a gene: 20. CDR3 length: 22 residues. The CDR3 loop reads CASSLRVPGQGTTTPSNQPQHF. CDR3 sequence (DNA): TGTGCCAGCAGTTTAAGGGTCCCGGGACAGGGGACAACAACACCCAGCAATCAGCCCCAGCATTTT.

This clonotype appeared a few times. This chain joins TRBV20-1 and TRBJ2-7; a weak D match, TRBD2 (6 bases). Trimming removed 0 bases from V and 0 bases from J, with 12 bases in between. The CDR3 sequence is 15 residues long. Germline CDR1 is DFQATT and CDR2 is SNEGSKA (reference sequence). CDR3 sequence (DNA): TGCAGTGCTAGAGACCTACTGACTAGCTCCTACGAGCAGTACTTC. This encodes CSARDLLTSSYEQYF.

The V and J genes are TRBV29-1 and TRBJ2-3; D is possibly TRBD1 (5 bases). V was shortened by 7 bases and J by 0 bases, with 11 bases between the two germline ends. The germline CDR1 and CDR2 sequences are SQVTM and ANQGSEA. The CDR3 has 13 amino acids. The CDR3 DNA reads TGCAGCGCTGGGGCAACTAGCACAGATACGCAGTATTTT. Translated, it gives CSAGATSTDTQYF.

V is TRBV27 and J is TRBJ2-7; D unresolved. Germline V gene lookup returns CDR1 MNHEY and CDR2 SMNVEV (reference sequence). The ends were cut back, 3 bases at V and 3 bases at J, with 12 bases in the middle. This CDR3 comprises 14 residues. In nucleotides, the CDR3 is TGTGCCAGCAGTTTTCGCAGGTCGTACTACGAGCAGTACTTC. Residues: CASSFRRSYYEQYF.

The chain recombines TRBV5-6 with TRBJ1-4; 9 nucleotides align to TRBD1. CDR1 is SGHDT, CDR2 YYEEEE, per germline. CDR3 size: 14 residues. The junction had 6 bases not matched to a gene; V was cut back by 4 bases and J by 8 bases. CDR3 in amino acids: CASSVGTGPEKLFF. DNA of the CDR3: TGTGCCAGCAGCGTCGGGACAGGGCCCGAAAAACTGTTTTTT. The complete variable domain, with remaining parts taken from reference TRBV5-6 and TRBJ1-4, reads DAGVTQSPTHLIKTRGQQVTLRCSPKSGHDTVSWYQQALGQGPQFIFQYYEEEERQRGNFPDRFSGHQFPNYSSELNVNALLLGDSALYLCASSVGTGPEKLFFGSGTQLSVL.

This clonotype appeared a few times. V and J are TRBV5-1 and TRBJ2-1, with 9 bases fitting TRBD2. V lost 6 bases, J lost 6 bases, and 7 bases stayed unmatched. Germline lookup yields CDR1 SGHRS and CDR2 YFSETQ. This CDR3 has 14 amino acids. CDR3 loop: CASKGTSTGNEQFF. Here the CDR3 DNA reads TGCGCCAGCAAGGGGACTAGCACCGGCAATGAGCAGTTCTTC.

The chain uses TRBV28 and TRBJ1-2; D is unresolved. Germline CDR1 MDHEN, CDR2 SYDVKM. V was pared by 6 bases and J by 3 bases, with 14 bases between. This CDR3 spans 14 amino acids. The CDR3 DNA reads as TGTGCCAGCAGCCCCAGCGGTCAGGACTATGGCTACACCTTC. Amino acid sequence: CASSPSGQDYGYTF.

The V and J genes are TRBV18 and TRBJ2-3, with unresolved D. V gave up 0 bases and J gave up 2 bases, with 6 bases separating them. Germline lookup yields CDR1 KGHSH and CDR2 LQKENI. The length of the CDR3 is 14 residues. CDR3 coding DNA: TGTGCCAGCTCACCACCGCTACTCACAGATACGCAGTATTTT. It encodes CASSPPLLTDTQYF. Looking up the rest from reference TRBV18 and TRBJ2-3 gives the full variable domain: NAGVMQNPRHLVRRRGQEARLRCSPMKGHSHVYWYRQLPEEGLKFMVYLQKENIIDESGMPKERFSAEFPKEGPSILRIQQVVRGDSAAYFCASSPPLLTDTQYFGPGTRLTVL.

V usage is TRBV20-1 and J usage is TRBJ2-3; 8 bases agree with TRBD2. Germline V gene lookup returns CDR1 DFQATT and CDR2 SNEGSKA (reference sequence). Trimming cost V 6 bases and J 0 bases; bases outside gene matches: 5. CDR3 size: 14 residues. This chain's CDR3 is CSARRGESTDTQYF. Here the CDR3 DNA reads TGCAGTGCCCGGCGGGGGGAAAGCACAGATACGCAGTATTTT.

The chain carries TRBV5-6 and TRBJ1-5, with D maybe TRBD1 (5 bases). From germline, CDR1 is SGHDT and CDR2 YYEEEE. This CDR3 is 14 amino acids long. V was pared by 1 base and J by 7 bases, with 12 bases between. This CDR3 is CASSLFRGGQPQHF. Here the CDR3 DNA reads TGTGCCAGCAGCTTGTTTCGGGGCGGCCAGCCCCAGCATTTT. Combining the CDR3 with reference TRBV5-6 and TRBJ1-5 gives the whole variable domain DAGVTQSPTHLIKTRGQQVTLRCSPKSGHDTVSWYQQALGQGPQFIFQYYEEEERQRGNFPDRFSGHQFPNYSSELNVNALLLGDSALYLCASSLFRGGQPQHFGDGTRLSIL.

The chain links TRBV5-5 to TRBJ2-3; perhaps TRBD1 as D (7 bases). CDR1 and CDR2 from the germline V gene are SGHKS and YYEKEE (reference sequence). The CDR3 is made up of 13 amino acids. Between the trimmed V and J ends, which lost 4 bases and 5 bases, there was a span of 11 bases. The CDR3 DNA reads as TGTGCCAGCAGCCGACAGGGAGGAGATACGCAGTATTTT. It codes for CASSRQGGDTQYF.

The chain employs TRBV9 and TRBJ1-2, with 9 positions matching TRBD1. This CDR3 has 15 amino acids. Germline V CDR1 and CDR2: SGDLS, YYNGEE. V lost 1 base to trimming and J lost 8 bases; unmatched junction nucleotides: 9. The CDR3 DNA follows: TGTGCCAGCAGCGTAACTTCGGGGACAGGGTTCGGCTACACCTTC. It is translated as CASSVTSGTGFGYTF. Full variable domain (outside the CDR3, taken from reference TRBV9 and TRBJ1-2): DSGVTQTPKHLITATGQRVTLRCSPRSGDLSVYWYQQSLDQGLQFLIQYYNGEERAKGNILERFSAQQFPDLHSELNLSSLELGDSALYFCASSVTSGTGFGYTFGSGTRLTVV.